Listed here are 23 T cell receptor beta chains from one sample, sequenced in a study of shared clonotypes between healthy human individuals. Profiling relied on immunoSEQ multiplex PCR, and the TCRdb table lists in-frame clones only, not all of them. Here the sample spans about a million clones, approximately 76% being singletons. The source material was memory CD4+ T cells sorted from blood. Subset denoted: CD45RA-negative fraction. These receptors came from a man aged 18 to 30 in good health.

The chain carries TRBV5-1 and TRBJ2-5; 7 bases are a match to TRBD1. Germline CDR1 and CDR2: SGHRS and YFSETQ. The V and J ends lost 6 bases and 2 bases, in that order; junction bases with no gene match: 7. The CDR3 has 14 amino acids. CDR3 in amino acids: CASTWDRNQETQYF. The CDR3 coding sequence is TGCGCCAGCACTTGGGACAGAAATCAAGAGACCCAGTACTTC.

CDR3 DNA sequence: TGTGCCAGCAGCCCCGGACCTTCTTCACCCCTCCACTTT. Its translation: CASSPGPSSPLHF. The genes are TRBV14 and TRBJ1-6; D remains unclear. CDR3 length: 13 amino acids. Looked up from germline, CDR1 is SGHDN and CDR2 is FVKESK. V lost 4 bases to trimming and J lost 9 bases, with 10 bases between them. Complete variable domain (other parts from reference TRBV14 and TRBJ1-6): EAGVTQFPSHSVIEKGQTVTLRCDPISGHDNLYWYRRVMGKEIKFLLHFVKESKQDESGMPNNRFLAERTGGTYSTLKVQPAELEDSGVYFCASSPGPSSPLHFGNGTRLTVT.

The DNA of the CDR3 is TGCGCCAGCAGCTATGGACAGGTTGGAGAGACCCAGTACTTC. It specifies CASSYGQVGETQYF. This sequence joins TRBV5-1 and TRBJ2-5; TRBD1 matches 7 bases. Germline loops: CDR1 SGHRS, CDR2 YFSETQ. The CDR3 is made up of 14 amino acids. The V and J ends lost 3 bases and 4 bases, in that order; junction bases with no gene match: 6. Full variable domain (rest looked up from reference TRBV5-1 and TRBJ2-5): KAGVTQTPRYLIKTRGQQVTLSCSPISGHRSVSWYQQTPGQGLQFLFEYFSETQRNKGNFPGRFSGRQFSNSRSEMNVSTLELGDSALYLCASSYGQVGETQYFGPGTRLLVL.

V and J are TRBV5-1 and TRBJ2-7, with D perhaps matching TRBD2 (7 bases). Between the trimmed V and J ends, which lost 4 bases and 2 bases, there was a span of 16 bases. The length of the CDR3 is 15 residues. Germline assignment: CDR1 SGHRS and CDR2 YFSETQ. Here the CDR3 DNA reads TGCGCCAGCAGCCCCCGAGTGGGGGGGCCCTACGAGCAGTACTTC. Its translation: CASSPRVGGPYEQYF.

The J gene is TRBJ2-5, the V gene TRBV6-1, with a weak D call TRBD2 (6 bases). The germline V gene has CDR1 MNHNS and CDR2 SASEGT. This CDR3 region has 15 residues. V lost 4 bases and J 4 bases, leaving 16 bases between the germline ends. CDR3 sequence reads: CASSALTSFGETQYF. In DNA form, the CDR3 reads TGTGCCAGCAGTGCCTTGACTAGTTTCGGAGAGACCCAGTACTTC.

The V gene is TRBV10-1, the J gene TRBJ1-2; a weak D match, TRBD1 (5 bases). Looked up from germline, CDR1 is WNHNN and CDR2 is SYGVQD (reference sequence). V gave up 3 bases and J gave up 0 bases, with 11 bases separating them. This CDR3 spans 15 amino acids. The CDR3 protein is CASSDLRDPNYGYTF. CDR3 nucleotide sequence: TGCGCCAGCAGTGACCTGCGGGACCCTAACTATGGCTACACCTTC.

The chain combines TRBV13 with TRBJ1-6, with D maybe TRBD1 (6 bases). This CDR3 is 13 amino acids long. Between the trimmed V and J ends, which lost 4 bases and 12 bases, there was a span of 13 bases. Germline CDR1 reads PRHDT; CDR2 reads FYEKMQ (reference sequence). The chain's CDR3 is CASSSQGGGPLHF. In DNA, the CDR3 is TGTGCCAGCAGCTCCCAAGGGGGGGGACCCCTCCACTTT.

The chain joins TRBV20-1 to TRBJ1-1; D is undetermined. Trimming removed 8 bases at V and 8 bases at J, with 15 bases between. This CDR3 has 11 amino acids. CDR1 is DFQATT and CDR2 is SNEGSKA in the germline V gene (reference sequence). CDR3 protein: CSSPAPIEAFF. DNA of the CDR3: TGCAGTTCCCCAGCCCCAATAGAAGCTTTCTTT.

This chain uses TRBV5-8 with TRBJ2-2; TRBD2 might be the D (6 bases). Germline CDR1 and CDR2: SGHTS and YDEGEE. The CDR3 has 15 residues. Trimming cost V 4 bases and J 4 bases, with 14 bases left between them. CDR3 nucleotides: TGTGCCAGCAGCCCGTTAGCGGTTCTCACCGGGGAGCTGTTTTTT. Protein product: CASSPLAVLTGELFF.

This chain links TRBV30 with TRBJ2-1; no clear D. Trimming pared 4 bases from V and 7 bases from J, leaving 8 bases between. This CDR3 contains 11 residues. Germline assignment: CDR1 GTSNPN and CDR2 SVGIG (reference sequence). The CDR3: CAWTNVNEQFF. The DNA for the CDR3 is TGTGCCTGGACGAACGTGAATGAGCAGTTCTTC.

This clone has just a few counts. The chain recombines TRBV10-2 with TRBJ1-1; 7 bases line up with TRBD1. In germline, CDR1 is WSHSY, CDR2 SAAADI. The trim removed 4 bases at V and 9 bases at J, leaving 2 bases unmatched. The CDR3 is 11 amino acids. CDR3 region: CASSGDRKAFF. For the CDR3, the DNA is TGCGCCAGCAGTGGGGACAGAAAAGCTTTCTTT.

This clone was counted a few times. The CDR3 here is CAWSVGLAGGQETQYF. The DNA for the CDR3 is TGTGCCTGGAGTGTAGGACTAGCGGGAGGACAAGAGACCCAGTACTTC. The chain has TRBV30 and TRBJ2-5, with 14 bases identical to TRBD2. Germline V gives CDR1 GTSNPN, CDR2 SVGIG (reference sequence). CDR3 length: 16 amino acids. V lost 0 bases to trimming and J lost 2 bases; unmatched junction nucleotides: 2. Full variable domain (remainder filled in from reference TRBV30 and TRBJ2-5): SQTIHQWPATLVQPVGSPLSLECTVEGTSNPNLYWYRQAAGRGLQLLFYSVGIGQISSEVPQNLSASRPQDRQFILSSKKLLLSDSGFYLCAWSVGLAGGQETQYFGPGTRLLVL.

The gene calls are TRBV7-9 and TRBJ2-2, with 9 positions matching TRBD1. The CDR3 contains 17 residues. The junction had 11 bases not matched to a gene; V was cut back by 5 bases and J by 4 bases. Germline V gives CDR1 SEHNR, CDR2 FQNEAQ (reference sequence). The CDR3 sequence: CASSHGDRVTGTGELFF. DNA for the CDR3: TGTGCCAGCAGCCACGGGGACAGGGTAACGGGCACCGGGGAGCTGTTTTTT.

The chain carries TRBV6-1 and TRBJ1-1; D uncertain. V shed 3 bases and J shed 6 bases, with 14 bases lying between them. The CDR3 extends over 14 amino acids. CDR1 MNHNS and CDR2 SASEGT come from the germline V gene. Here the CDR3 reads CASSEEGGSAEAFF. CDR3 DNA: TGTGCCAGCAGTGAGGAGGGTGGGTCAGCTGAAGCTTTCTTT.

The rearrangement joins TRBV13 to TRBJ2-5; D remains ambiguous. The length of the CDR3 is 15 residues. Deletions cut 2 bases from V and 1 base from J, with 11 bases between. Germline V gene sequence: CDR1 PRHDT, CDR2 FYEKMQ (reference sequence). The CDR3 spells CASSLRRTIQETQYF. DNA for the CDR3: TGTGCCAGCAGCTTAAGGCGGACCATCCAAGAGACCCAGTACTTC.

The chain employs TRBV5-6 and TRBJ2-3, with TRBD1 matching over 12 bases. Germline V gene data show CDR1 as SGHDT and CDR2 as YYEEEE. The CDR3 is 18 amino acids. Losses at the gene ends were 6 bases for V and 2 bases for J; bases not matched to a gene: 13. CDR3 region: CASTWGTGGDGVTDTQYF. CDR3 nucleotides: TGTGCCAGCACCTGGGGGACAGGGGGCGACGGAGTCACAGATACGCAGTATTTT.

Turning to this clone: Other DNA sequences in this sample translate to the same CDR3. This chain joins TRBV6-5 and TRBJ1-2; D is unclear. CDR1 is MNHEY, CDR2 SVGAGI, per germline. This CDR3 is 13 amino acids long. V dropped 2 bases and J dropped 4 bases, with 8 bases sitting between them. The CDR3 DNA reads TGTGCCAGCAGTTACAGCGCGATCTATGGCTACACCTTC. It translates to CASSYSAIYGYTF.

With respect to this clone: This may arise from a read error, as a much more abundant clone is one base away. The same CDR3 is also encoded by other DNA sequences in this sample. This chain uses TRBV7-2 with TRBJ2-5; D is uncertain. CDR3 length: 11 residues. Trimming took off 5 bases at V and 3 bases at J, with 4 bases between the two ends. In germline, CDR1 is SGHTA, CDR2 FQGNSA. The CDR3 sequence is CASSPKETQYF. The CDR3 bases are TGTGCCAGCAGCCCAAAAGAGACCCAGTACTTC.

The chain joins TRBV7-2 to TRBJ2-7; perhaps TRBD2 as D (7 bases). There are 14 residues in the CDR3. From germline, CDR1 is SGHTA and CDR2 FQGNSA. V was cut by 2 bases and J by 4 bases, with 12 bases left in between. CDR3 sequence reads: CASSLFGGQYEQYF. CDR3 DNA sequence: TGTGCCAGCAGCTTATTCGGGGGGCAGTACGAGCAGTACTTC.

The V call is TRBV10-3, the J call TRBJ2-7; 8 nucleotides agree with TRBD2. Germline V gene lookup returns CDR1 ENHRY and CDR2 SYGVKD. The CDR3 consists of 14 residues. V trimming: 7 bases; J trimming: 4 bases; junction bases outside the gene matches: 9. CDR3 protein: CAITPGRADYEQYF. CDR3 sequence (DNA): TGTGCCATCACCCCCGGGAGGGCCGATTACGAGCAGTACTTC.

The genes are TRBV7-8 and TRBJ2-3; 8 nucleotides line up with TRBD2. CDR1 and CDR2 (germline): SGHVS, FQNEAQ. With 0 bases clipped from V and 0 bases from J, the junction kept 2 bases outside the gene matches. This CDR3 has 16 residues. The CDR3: CASSLAPSGSTDTQYF. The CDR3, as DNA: TGTGCCAGCAGCTTAGCGCCTAGCGGGAGCACAGATACGCAGTATTTT.

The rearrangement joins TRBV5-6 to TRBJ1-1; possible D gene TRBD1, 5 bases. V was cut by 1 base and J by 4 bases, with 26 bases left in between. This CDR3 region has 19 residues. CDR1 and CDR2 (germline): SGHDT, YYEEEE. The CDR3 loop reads CASSLYGVPITRVATEAFF. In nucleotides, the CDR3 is TGTGCCAGCAGCTTGTACGGTGTCCCTATAACCAGGGTGGCCACTGAAGCTTTCTTT.

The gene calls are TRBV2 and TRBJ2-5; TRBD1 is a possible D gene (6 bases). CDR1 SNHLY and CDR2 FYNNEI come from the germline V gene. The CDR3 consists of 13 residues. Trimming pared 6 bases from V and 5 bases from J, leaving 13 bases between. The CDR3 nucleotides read TGTGCCAGCAGCGGACAGTTGGGGGAGACCCAGTACTTC. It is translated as CASSGQLGETQYF.